The clone carrying this T cell receptor beta chain was observed a handful of times. This record comes from a study of cytomegalovirus exposure and HLA in healthy donors. CDR3 length: 18 amino acids. Germline CDR1 MGHRA, CDR2 YSYEKL. With V trimmed by 0 bases and J by 4 bases, 13 bases remained unmatched. The PCR had 60 Vbeta and 13 Jbeta primers. Libraries were prepared by immunoSEQ multiplex PCR; TCRdb keeps only in-frame clonotypes and omits some of them. The table shows roughly 110,000 clones, with around 77% occurring only once. The clonotype was recovered from a woman in her 30s in good health and CMV-seropositive. Sequencing was carried out using PBMCs. The chain has TRBV4-1 and TRBJ2-5, with 8 bases that match TRBD2. CDR3 sequence: CASSQEVLGAGEGETQYF. In nucleotides, the CDR3 is TGCGCCAGCAGCCAAGAAGTCCTCGGAGCGGGGGAGGGAGAGACCCAGTACTTC.